This T cell receptor beta chain was recorded in a study of blood T cell repertoires in COVID-19. Study details: COVID-19 samples, acute and convalescent, were from the United States, Italy and Spain.

Original methodology: By means of reference gene primer amplification, nucleated cell counts were estimated. Libraries were prepared by immunoSEQ multiplex PCR; TCRdb keeps only in-frame clonotypes and omits some of them. From that table come the V and J calls and clone size; the DNA was used to work out D and trimming. The repertoire holds 260,000 or so clones, about 83% seen once, with 5.7% in the top ten. The V end was cut by 1 base, the J end by 3 bases, with 13 bases between. Germline V lookup: CDR1 SGHTA, CDR2 FQGNSA. The CDR3 consists of 15 residues. Sequences were obtained from peripheral blood. The receptor was derived from an elderly man with acute or convalescent COVID-19. This chain joins TRBV7-2 and TRBJ2-7, with D possibly matching TRBD2 (7 bases). The CDR3: CASSLVGGANYEQYF. In DNA, the CDR3 is TGTGCCAGCAGCTTAGTTGGGGGGGCGAACTACGAGCAGTACTTC.